Reported below is one T cell receptor (beta chain). These data originate in a study of T cell changes during pregnancy in multiple sclerosis. Germline V gene lookup returns CDR1 MDHEN and CDR2 SYDVKM. The ends were cut back, 2 bases at V and 9 bases at J, with 5 bases in the middle. This CDR3 is 11 amino acids long. Repertoires were generated with immunoSEQ multiplex PCR, while TCRdb's copy carries only in-frame clones and drops some. The table lists about 66,000 clones, 90% of them singletons. The sequence derives from a female donor with multiple sclerosis, enrolled in a pregnancy study. The sequencing used peripheral blood, collected in the third trimester of pregnancy. This chain connects TRBV28 to TRBJ1-5; D is unclear. CDR3 region: CASSLPGPQHF. The CDR3 DNA follows: TGTGCCAGCAGTTTACCCGGGCCCCAGCATTTT.